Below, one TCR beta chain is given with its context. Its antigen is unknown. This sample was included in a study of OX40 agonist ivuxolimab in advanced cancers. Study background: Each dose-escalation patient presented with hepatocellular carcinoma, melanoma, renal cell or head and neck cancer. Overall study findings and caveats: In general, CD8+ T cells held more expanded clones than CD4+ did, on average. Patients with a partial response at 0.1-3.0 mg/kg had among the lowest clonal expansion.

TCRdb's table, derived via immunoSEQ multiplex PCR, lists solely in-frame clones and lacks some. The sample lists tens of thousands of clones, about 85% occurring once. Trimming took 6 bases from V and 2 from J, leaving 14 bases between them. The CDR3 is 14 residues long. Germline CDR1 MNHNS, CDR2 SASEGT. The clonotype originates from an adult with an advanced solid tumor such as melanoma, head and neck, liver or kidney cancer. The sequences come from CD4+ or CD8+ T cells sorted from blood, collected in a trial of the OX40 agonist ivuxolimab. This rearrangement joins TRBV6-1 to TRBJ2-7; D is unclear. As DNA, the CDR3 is TGTGCCAGCAGGAGAGCAGGTTTCCCCTACGAGCAGTACTTC. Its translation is CASRRAGFPYEQYF.